Listed below are T cell receptor beta chains from one sample, sequenced in a study of blood T cells in healthy people across ages. Using its own MiXCR run on the 5' RACE reads, TCRdb lists one record per CDR3 protein. The sample includes roughly 550,000 distinct CDR3 sequences, 20% to 30% of them seen just once. These data were also filed under a second study, of T cells of mothers and their children.

The source material was blood. The receptors stem from a boy younger than 18 in good health. Each CDR3 is given with its conserved first and last residue. D genes are given only for firm matches. The size of a clone is reported for some rows only, either as once, few or many, or as a class for expanded clones.

d_call: .; v_call: TRBV4-2; clone_size: .; j_call: TRBJ2-3; cdr3_aa: CASSQKSTDTQYF; cdr3_nt: TGTGCCAGCAGCCAGAAAAGCACAGATACGCAGTATTTT
d_call: .; v_call: TRBV5-1; clone_size: many; j_call: TRBJ2-5; cdr3_aa: CASTRDGEETQYF; cdr3_nt: TGCGCCAGCACCCGAGACGGGGAAGAGACCCAGTACTTC
d_call: TRBD2; v_call: TRBV7-3; clone_size: .; j_call: TRBJ2-1; cdr3_aa: CASSLKGGPGYNEQFF; cdr3_nt: TGTGCCAGCAGCCTCAAGGGAGGGCCGGGATACAATGAGCAGTTCTTC
d_call: TRBD1; v_call: TRBV3-1; clone_size: .; j_call: TRBJ1-6; cdr3_aa: CASSQAGTGGQSPLHF; cdr3_nt: TGTGCCAGCAGCCAAGCTGGGACAGGGGGACAATCACCCCTCCACTTT
d_call: .; v_call: TRBV30; clone_size: few; j_call: TRBJ1-2; cdr3_aa: CAWSPPDVGYTF; cdr3_nt: TGTGCCTGGAGTCCTCCGGACGTTGGCTACACCTTC
d_call: .; v_call: TRBV4-3; clone_size: .; j_call: TRBJ2-1; cdr3_aa: CASSQVVGGLSSYNEQFF; cdr3_nt: TGCGCCAGCAGCCAAGTCGTTGGCGGGCTTAGCTCCTACAATGAGCAGTTCTTC
d_call: TRBD1; v_call: TRBV20-1; clone_size: .; j_call: TRBJ1-5; cdr3_aa: CSAKTGRNQPQHF; cdr3_nt: TGCAGTGCTAAGACAGGGAGGAATCAGCCCCAGCATTTT
d_call: .; v_call: TRBV9; clone_size: once; j_call: TRBJ2-3; cdr3_aa: CASSVLKGVGTDTQYF; cdr3_nt: TGTGCCAGCAGCGTGCTTAAAGGTGTGGGCACAGATACGCAGTATTTT
d_call: .; v_call: TRBV4-1; clone_size: few; j_call: TRBJ2-1; cdr3_aa: CASSQPYQKPYNEQFF; cdr3_nt: TGCGCCAGCAGCCAACCATACCAAAAGCCCTACAATGAGCAGTTCTTC
d_call: .; v_call: TRBV7-8; clone_size: few; j_call: TRBJ2-5; cdr3_aa: CASSLASRMGETQYF; cdr3_nt: TGTGCCAGCAGCTTAGCGAGCCGGATGGGAGAGACCCAGTACTTC
d_call: TRBD2; v_call: TRBV11-2; clone_size: few; j_call: TRBJ2-2; cdr3_aa: CASSLAAGTIANTGELFF; cdr3_nt: TGTGCCAGCAGCTTAGCCGCCGGGACTATCGCGAACACCGGGGAGCTGTTTTTT
d_call: TRBD2; v_call: TRBV9; clone_size: few; j_call: TRBJ2-7; cdr3_aa: CASSVRTSGRKCSYEQYF; cdr3_nt: TGTGCCAGCAGCGTACGGACTAGCGGGAGAAAGTGTTCCTACGAGCAGTACTTC
d_call: TRBD1; v_call: TRBV10-3; clone_size: .; j_call: TRBJ1-4; cdr3_aa: CAISAFTGTDEKLFF; cdr3_nt: TGTGCCATCAGTGCCTTCACCGGGACAGACGAAAAACTGTTTTTT
d_call: .; v_call: TRBV5-1; clone_size: .; j_call: TRBJ1-2; cdr3_aa: CASSLRGAEGYTF; cdr3_nt: TGCGCCAGCAGCTTAAGGGGGGCTGAGGGCTACACCTTC
d_call: .; v_call: TRBV4-1; clone_size: many; j_call: TRBJ1-5; cdr3_aa: CASSQDGNQPQHF; cdr3_nt: TGTGCCAGCAGCCAAGATGGGAATCAGCCCCAGCATTTT
d_call: TRBD2; v_call: TRBV13; clone_size: .; j_call: TRBJ2-1; cdr3_aa: CASSLLAGDNEQFF; cdr3_nt: TGTGCCAGCAGCTTACTAGCGGGCGACAATGAGCAGTTCTTC
d_call: .; v_call: TRBV3-1; clone_size: .; j_call: TRBJ1-2; cdr3_aa: CASSQGVVLGYTF; cdr3_nt: TGTGCCAGCAGCCAAGGGGTAGTCCTTGGCTACACCTTC
d_call: TRBD2; v_call: TRBV7-2; clone_size: few; j_call: TRBJ2-1; cdr3_aa: CASSFGLAGVQFF; cdr3_nt: TGTGCCAGCAGCTTCGGACTAGCGGGAGTGCAGTTCTTC
d_call: TRBD1; v_call: TRBV28; clone_size: .; j_call: TRBJ2-1; cdr3_aa: CASRDRDIFGEQFF; cdr3_nt: TGTGCCAGCCGGGACAGGGACATATTTGGTGAGCAGTTCTTC
d_call: .; v_call: TRBV18; clone_size: .; j_call: TRBJ2-7; cdr3_aa: CASSGSGCEQYF; cdr3_nt: TGTGCCAGCTCAGGCTCTGGGTGCGAGCAGTACTTC
d_call: .; v_call: TRBV29-1; clone_size: few; j_call: TRBJ1-2; cdr3_aa: CSVEYGYTF; cdr3_nt: TGCAGCGTTGAATATGGCTACACCTTC
d_call: .; v_call: TRBV14; clone_size: few; j_call: TRBJ2-5; cdr3_aa: CASSQETVPQYWGTQYF; cdr3_nt: TGTGCCAGCAGCCAAGAGACAGTCCCACAGTACTGGGGGACCCAGTACTTC
d_call: .; v_call: TRBV12-3/TRBV12-4; clone_size: .; j_call: TRBJ1-3; cdr3_aa: CASSAPGGVSGNTIYF; cdr3_nt: TGTGCCAGCAGTGCCCCGGGGGGGGTTTCTGGAAACACCATATATTTT
d_call: TRBD1; v_call: TRBV30; clone_size: .; j_call: TRBJ2-4; cdr3_aa: CAWSGTGLNIQYF; cdr3_nt: TGTGCCTGGAGTGGGACAGGTTTAAACATTCAGTACTTC
d_call: .; v_call: TRBV15; clone_size: .; j_call: TRBJ2-1; cdr3_aa: CATRSTRTVGSYNEQFF; cdr3_nt: TGTGCCACCAGGAGCACTCGAACCGTGGGATCCTACAATGAGCAGTTCTTC
d_call: TRBD2; v_call: TRBV6-6; clone_size: .; j_call: TRBJ2-3; cdr3_aa: CASRPLAESPDTQYF; cdr3_nt: TGTGCCAGCAGACCACTAGCGGAGTCCCCAGATACGCAGTATTTT
d_call: .; v_call: TRBV6-1; clone_size: .; j_call: TRBJ1-5; cdr3_aa: CASSDIKFGGRSQPQHF; cdr3_nt: TGTGCCAGCAGTGACATAAAGTTCGGGGGGCGGTCACAGCCCCAGCATTTT
d_call: .; v_call: TRBV6-4; clone_size: .; j_call: TRBJ2-3; cdr3_aa: CASSLSNTDTQYF; cdr3_nt: TGTGCCAGCAGTCTAAGCAACACAGATACGCAGTATTTT
d_call: .; v_call: TRBV7-2; clone_size: .; j_call: TRBJ1-5; cdr3_aa: CASSLAGRGGNQPQHF; cdr3_nt: TGTGCCAGCAGCTTAGCCGGCAGGGGAGGCAATCAGCCCCAGCATTTT
d_call: .; v_call: TRBV7-2; clone_size: .; j_call: TRBJ2-3; cdr3_aa: CASRPGGPWTDTQYF; cdr3_nt: TGTGCCAGCAGGCCAGGAGGCCCATGGACAGATACGCAGTATTTT
d_call: .; v_call: TRBV6-1; clone_size: .; j_call: TRBJ2-7; cdr3_aa: CASRAWGYEQYF; cdr3_nt: TGTGCCAGCAGGGCTTGGGGGTACGAGCAGTACTTC
d_call: TRBD1; v_call: TRBV27; clone_size: few; j_call: TRBJ2-3; cdr3_aa: CASTRTGGGTDTQYF; cdr3_nt: TGTGCCAGCACCCGGACAGGGGGGGGCACAGATACGCAGTATTTT
d_call: .; v_call: TRBV27; clone_size: .; j_call: TRBJ2-7; cdr3_aa: CASGDLRHYEQYF; cdr3_nt: TGTGCCAGCGGGGACCTTCGCCACTACGAGCAGTACTTC
d_call: TRBD2; v_call: TRBV20-1; clone_size: .; j_call: TRBJ2-1; cdr3_aa: CSARELAGGFYEQFF; cdr3_nt: TGCAGTGCTAGGGAACTAGCGGGGGGGTTCTATGAGCAGTTCTTC
d_call: TRBD1; v_call: TRBV7-2; clone_size: .; j_call: TRBJ2-7; cdr3_aa: CASSLVTGQGVYEQYF; cdr3_nt: TGTGCCAGCAGCTTAGTTACGGGACAGGGGGTCTACGAGCAGTACTTC